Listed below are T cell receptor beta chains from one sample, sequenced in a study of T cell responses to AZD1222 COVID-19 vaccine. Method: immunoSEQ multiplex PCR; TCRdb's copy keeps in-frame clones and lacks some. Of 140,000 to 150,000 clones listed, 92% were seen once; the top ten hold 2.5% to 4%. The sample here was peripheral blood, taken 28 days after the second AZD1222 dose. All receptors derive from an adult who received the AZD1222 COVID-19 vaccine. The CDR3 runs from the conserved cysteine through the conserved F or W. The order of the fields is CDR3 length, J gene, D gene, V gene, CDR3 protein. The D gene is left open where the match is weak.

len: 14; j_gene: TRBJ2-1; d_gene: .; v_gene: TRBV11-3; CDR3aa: CASSLGSSVGEQFF
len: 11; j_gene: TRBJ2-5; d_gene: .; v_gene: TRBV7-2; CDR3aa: CASSLIETQYF
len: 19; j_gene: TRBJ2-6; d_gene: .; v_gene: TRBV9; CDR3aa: CASSVQSRDNAAGANVLTF
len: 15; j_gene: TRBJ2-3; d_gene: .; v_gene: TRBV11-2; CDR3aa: CASSLVQGSTDTQYF
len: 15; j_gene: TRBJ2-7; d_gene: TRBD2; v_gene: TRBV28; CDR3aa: CASRVLAGAPYEQYF
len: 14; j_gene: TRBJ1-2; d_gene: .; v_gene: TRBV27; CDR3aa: CASTLRGGSGGYTF
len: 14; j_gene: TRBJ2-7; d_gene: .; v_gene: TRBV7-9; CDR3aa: CASSLGGTNYEQYF
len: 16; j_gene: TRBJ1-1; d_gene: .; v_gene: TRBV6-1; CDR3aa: CASSATEKGGDPEAFF
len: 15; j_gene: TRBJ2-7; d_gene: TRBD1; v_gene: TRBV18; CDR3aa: CASSLPGQGSYEQYF
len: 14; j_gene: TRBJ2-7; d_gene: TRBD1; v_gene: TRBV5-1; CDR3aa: CASSLGQGGFEQYF
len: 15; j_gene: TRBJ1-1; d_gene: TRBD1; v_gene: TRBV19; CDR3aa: CASSTTTGGNTEAFF
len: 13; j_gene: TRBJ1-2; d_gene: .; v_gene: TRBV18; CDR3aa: CASSQREYGGYTF
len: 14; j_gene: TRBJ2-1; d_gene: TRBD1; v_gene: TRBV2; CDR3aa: CASNRDRGSNEQFF
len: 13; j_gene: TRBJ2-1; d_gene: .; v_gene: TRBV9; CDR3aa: CASSVEGTNEQFF
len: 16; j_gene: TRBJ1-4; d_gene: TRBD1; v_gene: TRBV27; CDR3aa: CASSKPAGGGNEKLFF
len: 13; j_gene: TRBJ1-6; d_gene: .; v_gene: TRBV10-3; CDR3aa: CAISDDRNSPLHF
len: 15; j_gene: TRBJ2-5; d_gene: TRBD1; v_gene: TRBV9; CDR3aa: CASNRQGNPQETQYF
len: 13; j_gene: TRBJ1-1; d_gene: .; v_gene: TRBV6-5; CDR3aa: CASSPLRGTEAFF
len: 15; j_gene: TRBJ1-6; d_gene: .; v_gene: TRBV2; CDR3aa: CASSEGANYNSPLHF
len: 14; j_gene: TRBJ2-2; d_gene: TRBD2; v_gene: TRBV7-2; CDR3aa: CASSLAGGTGELFF
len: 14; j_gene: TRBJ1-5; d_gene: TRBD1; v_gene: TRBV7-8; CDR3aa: CASSRGTGDQPQHF
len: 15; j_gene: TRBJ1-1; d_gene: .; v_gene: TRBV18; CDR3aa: CASSPSYSRGTEAFF
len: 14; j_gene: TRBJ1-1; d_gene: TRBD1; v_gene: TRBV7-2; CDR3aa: CASSFRDRVTEAFF
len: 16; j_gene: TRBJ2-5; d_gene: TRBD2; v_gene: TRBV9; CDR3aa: CASSSGLAGAQETQYF
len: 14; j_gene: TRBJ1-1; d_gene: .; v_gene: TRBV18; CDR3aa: CASSPGATNTEAFF
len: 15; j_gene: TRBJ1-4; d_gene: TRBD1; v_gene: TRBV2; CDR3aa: CASRGQGTANEKLFF
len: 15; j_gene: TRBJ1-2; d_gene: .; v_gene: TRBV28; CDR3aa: CASTLSNRVGYGYTF